The sequence of this TCR beta chain was determined in a study of blood T cell repertoires in COVID-19. The V and J ends lost 1 base and 5 bases, in that order; junction bases with no gene match: 1. Germline V gives CDR1 SGHRS, CDR2 YFSETQ. This CDR3 is built from 14 residues. The assay was immunoSEQ multiplex PCR, and TCRdb's table has in-frame clones only and misses some. The top ten clones hold under 4.5% of a sample with roughly 100,000 clones, 85% of them seen once. This chain links TRBV5-1 with TRBJ2-5; 11 nucleotides match TRBD2. What was sequenced was peripheral blood. This TCR was recovered from a man aged 50 to 59 with acute or convalescent COVID-19. The CDR3 loop is CASSLSSGRETQYF. In DNA form, the CDR3 reads TGCGCCAGCAGCTTGTCTAGCGGGAGGGAGACCCAGTACTTC.